The sample holds a few counts of the clone carrying this T cell receptor (beta chain). PCR was performed a second time for about 7 to 12 cycles using a sample-barcoded 5' primer and a J-beta primer mix. Each CDR3 protein gets one entry after TCRdb re-called the 5' RACE reads with MiXCR. The profile shows roughly 860,000 distinct CDR3 sequences, around two thirds of them singletons. The V gene's germline CDR1 is LGHNA and CDR2 YSLEER. Between the trimmed V and J ends, which lost 5 bases and 1 base, there was a span of 16 bases. The CDR3 extends over 16 amino acids. This specimen belongs to a study of blood T cells in healthy people across ages.

The TCR originated in a young man in good health. The chain joins TRBV4-3 to TRBJ2-3, with D possibly being TRBD2 (6 bases). Sequences were obtained from blood. CDR3 in DNA: TGCGCCAGCAGCTTGGAGGGTAGGGCCGGCACAGATACGCAGTATTTT. Residues: CASSLEGRAGTDTQYF.